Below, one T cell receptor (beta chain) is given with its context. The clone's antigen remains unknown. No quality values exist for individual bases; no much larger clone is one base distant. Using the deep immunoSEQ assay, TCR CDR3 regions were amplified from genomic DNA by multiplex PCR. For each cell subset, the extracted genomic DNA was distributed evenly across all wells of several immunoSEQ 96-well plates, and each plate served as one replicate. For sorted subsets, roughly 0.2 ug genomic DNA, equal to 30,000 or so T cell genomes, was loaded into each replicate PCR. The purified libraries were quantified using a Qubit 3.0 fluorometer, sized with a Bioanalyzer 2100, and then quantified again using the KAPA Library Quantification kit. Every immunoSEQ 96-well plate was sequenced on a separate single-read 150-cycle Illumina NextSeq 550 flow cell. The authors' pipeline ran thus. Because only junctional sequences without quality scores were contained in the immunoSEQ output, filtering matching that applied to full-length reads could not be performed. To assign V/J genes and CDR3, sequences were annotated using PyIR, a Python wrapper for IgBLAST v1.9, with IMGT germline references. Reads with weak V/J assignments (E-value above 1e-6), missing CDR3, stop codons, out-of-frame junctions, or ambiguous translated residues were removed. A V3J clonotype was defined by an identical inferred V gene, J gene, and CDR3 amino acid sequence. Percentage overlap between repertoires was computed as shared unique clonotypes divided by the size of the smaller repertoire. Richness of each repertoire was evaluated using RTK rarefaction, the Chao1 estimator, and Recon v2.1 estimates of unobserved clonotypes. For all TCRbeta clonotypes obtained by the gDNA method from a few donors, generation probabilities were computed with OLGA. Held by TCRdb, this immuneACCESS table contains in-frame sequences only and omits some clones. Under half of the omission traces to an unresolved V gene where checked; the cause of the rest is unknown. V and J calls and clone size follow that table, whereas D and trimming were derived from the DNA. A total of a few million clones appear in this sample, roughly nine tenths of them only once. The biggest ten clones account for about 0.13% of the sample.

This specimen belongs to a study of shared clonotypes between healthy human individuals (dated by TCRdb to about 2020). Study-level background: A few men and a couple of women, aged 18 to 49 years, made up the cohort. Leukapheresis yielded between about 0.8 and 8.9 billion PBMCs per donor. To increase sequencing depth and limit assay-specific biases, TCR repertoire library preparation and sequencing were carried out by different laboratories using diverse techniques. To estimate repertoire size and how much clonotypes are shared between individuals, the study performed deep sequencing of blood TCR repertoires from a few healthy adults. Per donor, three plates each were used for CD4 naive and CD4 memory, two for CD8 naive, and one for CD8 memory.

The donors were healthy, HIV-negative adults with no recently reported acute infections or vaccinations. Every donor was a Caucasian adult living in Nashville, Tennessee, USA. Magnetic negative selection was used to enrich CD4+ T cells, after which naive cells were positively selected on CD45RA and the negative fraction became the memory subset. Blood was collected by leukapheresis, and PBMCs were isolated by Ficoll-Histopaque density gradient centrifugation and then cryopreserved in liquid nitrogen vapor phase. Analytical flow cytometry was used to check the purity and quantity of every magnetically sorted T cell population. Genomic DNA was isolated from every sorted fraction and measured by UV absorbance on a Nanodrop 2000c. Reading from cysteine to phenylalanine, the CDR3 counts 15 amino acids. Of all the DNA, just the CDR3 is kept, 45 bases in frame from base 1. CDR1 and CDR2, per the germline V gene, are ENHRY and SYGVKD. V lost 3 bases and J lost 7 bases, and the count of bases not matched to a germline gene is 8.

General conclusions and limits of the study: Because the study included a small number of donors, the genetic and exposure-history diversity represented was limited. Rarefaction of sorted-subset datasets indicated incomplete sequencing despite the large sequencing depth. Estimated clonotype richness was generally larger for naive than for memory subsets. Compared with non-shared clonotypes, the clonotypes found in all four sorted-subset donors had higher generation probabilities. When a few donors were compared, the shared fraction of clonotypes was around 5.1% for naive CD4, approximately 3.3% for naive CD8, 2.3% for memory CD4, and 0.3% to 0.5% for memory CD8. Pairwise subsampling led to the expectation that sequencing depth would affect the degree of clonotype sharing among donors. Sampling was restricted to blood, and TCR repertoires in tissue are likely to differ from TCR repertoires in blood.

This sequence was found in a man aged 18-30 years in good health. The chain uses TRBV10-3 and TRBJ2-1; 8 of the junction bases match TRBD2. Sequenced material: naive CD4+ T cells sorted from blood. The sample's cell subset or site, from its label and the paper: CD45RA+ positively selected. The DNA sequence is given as TGTGCCATCAGTGAAGGGACGGGAGGGAGGAATGAGCAGTTCTTC. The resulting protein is CAISEGTGGRNEQFF.